Presented here are 32 T cell receptor beta chains from one specimen sequenced in a study of blood T cell repertoires in COVID-19. Libraries were prepared by immunoSEQ multiplex PCR; TCRdb keeps only in-frame clonotypes and omits some of them. The sample contains under 300,000 clones, approximately 86% of which appear only once. Material for sequencing was PBMCs or T cells enriched from blood (not recorded which). The source of these receptors is a woman between 50 and 59 years old who had recovered from COVID-19.

The chain links TRBV4-2 to TRBJ2-7; possibly TRBD1 for D (5 bases). Trimming removed 2 bases at V and 6 bases at J, with 11 bases between. The CDR3 runs 13 residues. Germline V gene data show CDR1 as LGHNA and CDR2 as YNFKEQ. The CDR3 loop is CASSQRTQGEQYF. In DNA, the CDR3 is TGTGCCAGCAGCCAAAGGACCCAGGGCGAGCAGTACTTC.

The chain is built from TRBV18 and TRBJ1-6; 8 bases fit TRBD1. The CDR3 is 14 residues long. CDR1 and CDR2 (germline): KGHSH, LQKENI. Germline trimming cut 5 bases from V and 10 bases from J; bases unmatched to any gene: 7. The CDR3 sequence is CASSSGQGDSPLHF. The CDR3 nucleotides are TGTGCCAGCTCATCCGGACAGGGCGACTCACCCCTCCACTTT.

V and J are TRBV2 and TRBJ2-1; TRBD2 aligns across 8 bases. This CDR3 is 13 amino acids long. Germline trimming cut 5 bases from V and 8 bases from J; bases unmatched to any gene: 5. Germline assignment: CDR1 SNHLY and CDR2 FYNNEI. The CDR3 DNA is TGTGCCAGCAGTATGGCGGGGGGCGATGAGCAGTTCTTC. Translation: CASSMAGGDEQFF.

The genes are TRBV6-6 and TRBJ1-6; TRBD1 is a possible D gene (6 bases). The germline CDR1 and CDR2 sequences are MNHNY and SVGAGI (reference sequence). CDR3 size: 12 residues. Trimming shortened V by 0 bases and J by 14 bases, and 8 bases separated the two germline ends. The CDR3 nucleotides read TGTGCCAGCAGTTACTCCGAGGGGGCCCTCCACTTT. Translation: CASSYSEGALHF.

The V and J genes are TRBV5-1 and TRBJ1-1; 9 bases fit TRBD1. V trimming: 4 bases; J trimming: 2 bases; junction bases outside the gene matches: 3. From germline, CDR1 is SGHRS and CDR2 YFSETQ. This CDR3 spans 14 amino acids. Here the CDR3 DNA reads TGCGCCAGCAGCGGGGGACAGGGCAACACTGAAGCTTTCTTT. Translated, it gives CASSGGQGNTEAFF.

The rearrangement joins TRBV5-6 to TRBJ2-5; the D gene is possibly TRBD2 (5 bases). The CDR3 spans 13 residues. Per the germline V gene, CDR1 is SGHDT and CDR2 is YYEEEE. The ends were cut back, 1 base at V and 2 bases at J, with 6 bases in the middle. CDR3 sequence (DNA): TGTGCCAGCAGCTTGACTAGTCAAGAGACCCAGTACTTC. Translation gives CASSLTSQETQYF.

This clone was found a few times. The chain carries TRBV5-4 and TRBJ2-7, with 14 bases lining up with TRBD2. The CDR3 runs to 14 residues. Germline CDR1 is SGHNT and CDR2 is YYREEE (reference sequence). J gave up 9 bases and V 9 bases, and 11 bases lay outside the gene matches. The CDR3 protein is CATGLAGDLLLQYF. The CDR3, as DNA: TGTGCCACGGGACTAGCGGGAGATCTCCTTTTGCAGTACTTC.

In DNA, the CDR3 is TGTGCCAGCAGCCTGTTCGAAACAGGACCCAGGGGTGAAGCTTTCTTT. This sequence encodes CASSLFETGPRGEAFF. The gene calls are TRBV14 and TRBJ1-1; TRBD1 is a possible D gene (6 bases). V lost 4 bases, J lost 7 bases, and 22 bases lay in between. Germline V CDR1 and CDR2: SGHDN, FVKESK. This CDR3 spans 16 amino acids.

The rearrangement links TRBV18 to TRBJ1-4, with D perhaps matching TRBD1 (5 bases). V lost 0 bases and J 8 bases, leaving 16 bases between the germline ends. Germline lookup yields CDR1 KGHSH and CDR2 LQKENI. The CDR3 has 16 amino acids. The CDR3 spells CASSPPTSRADEKLFF. CDR3 bases: TGTGCCAGCTCACCACCTACGAGCAGGGCCGACGAAAAACTGTTTTTT.

This clone came up once. This rearrangement joins TRBV19 to TRBJ1-4, with 7 bases aligning to TRBD1. The V gene end was trimmed by 9 bases and the J gene end by 2 bases; junction bases not matched to a gene: 3. Per germline, CDR1 LNHDA and CDR2 SQIVND (reference sequence). The CDR3 is 13 amino acids. In DNA, the CDR3 is TGTGCCAGCCTGGGACAGACTAATGAAAAACTGTTTTTT. Translation: CASLGQTNEKLFF.

V gene TRBV5-1 combines with J gene TRBJ1-1, with 7 bases matching TRBD1. V was pared by 4 bases and J by 5 bases, with 11 bases of the junction left unmatched. The germline V gene encodes CDR1 SGHRS and CDR2 YFSETQ. The CDR3 is made up of 15 amino acids. The CDR3 nucleotides read TGCGCCAGCAGCACCCCGGAGGGGGCGAGAACTGAAGCTTTCTTT. It is translated as CASSTPEGARTEAFF.

The chain links TRBV2 to TRBJ2-7; TRBD1 matches at 9 bases. V lost 2 bases, J lost 6 bases, and 8 bases stayed unmatched. The germline V gene encodes CDR1 SNHLY and CDR2 FYNNEI. The CDR3 is 15 residues long. CDR3 sequence: CASSESVGQGFEQYF. CDR3 DNA sequence: TGTGCCAGCAGTGAATCCGTGGGACAGGGTTTCGAGCAGTACTTC.

The V and J genes are TRBV11-3 and TRBJ2-1, with TRBD2 matching over 8 bases. This CDR3 has 15 amino acids. Germline V CDR1 and CDR2: SGHNT, YENEEA. Trimming removed 1 base from V and 12 bases from J; junction bases left unmatched: 11. The CDR3 region is CASSLGSGNSYVQFF. The CDR3 DNA sequence: TGTGCCAGCAGCTTAGGTAGCGGGAATTCGTATGTGCAGTTCTTC.

The V and J genes are TRBV5-6 and TRBJ2-3; no reliable D call. V lost 4 bases, J lost 5 bases, and 11 bases lay in between. Germline V gene data show CDR1 as SGHDT and CDR2 as YYEEEE. CDR3 length: 13 residues. This chain's CDR3 is CASSIGAVDTQYF. The CDR3 DNA reads TGTGCCAGCAGCATTGGCGCGGTAGATACGCAGTATTTT. The full variable domain, its missing parts supplied by reference TRBV5-6 and TRBJ2-3, is DAGVTQSPTHLIKTRGQQVTLRCSPKSGHDTVSWYQQALGQGPQFIFQYYEEEERQRGNFPDRFSGHQFPNYSSELNVNALLLGDSALYLCASSIGAVDTQYFGPGTRLTVL.

The chain uses TRBV5-1 and TRBJ1-1; 7 positions agree with TRBD1. CDR3 length: 15 amino acids. V dropped 3 bases and J dropped 1; count of bases not matched to a gene: 6. Germline-derived CDR1 and CDR2 are SGHRS and YFSETQ. The CDR3 spells CASSSSYRGNTEAFF. CDR3 DNA: TGCGCCAGCAGCTCTTCCTACAGGGGGAACACTGAAGCTTTCTTT.

In the case of this clone: Additional DNA sequences in this sample encode the identical CDR3. This chain uses TRBV5-1 with TRBJ2-7; D is undetermined. Germline V gene lookup returns CDR1 SGHRS and CDR2 YFSETQ. This CDR3 is 11 amino acids long. The V end was cut by 4 bases, the J end by 2 bases, with 4 bases between. CDR3 sequence: CASSGAYEQYF. In nucleotides, the CDR3 is TGCGCCAGCAGCGGAGCCTACGAGCAGTACTTC.

This rearrangement joins TRBV7-2 to TRBJ1-5, with D tentatively TRBD1 (6 bases). V gave up 5 bases and J gave up 2 bases, with 13 bases separating them. CDR1 and CDR2 (germline): SGHTA, FQGNSA. This CDR3 has 15 amino acids. Here the CDR3 reads CASSPLDSGNQPQHF. The CDR3 DNA is TGTGCCAGCAGCCCTCTGGACAGTGGCAATCAGCCCCAGCATTTT.

This chain joins TRBV27 and TRBJ1-2, with 8 bases fitting TRBD1. The CDR3 has 15 residues. Germline V lookup: CDR1 MNHEY, CDR2 SMNVEV (reference sequence). Trimming removed 5 bases from V and 6 bases from J; junction bases left unmatched: 11. The CDR3 DNA sequence: TGTGCCAGCAGTCCGCGGACAGGGTGGCTGGATGGCTACACCTTC. It is translated as CASSPRTGWLDGYTF.

V and J are TRBV3-1 (or the pseudogene TRBV3-2) and TRBJ2-7; D possibly corresponds to TRBD2 (5 bases). Germline CDR1 reads LGHDT; CDR2 reads YNNKEL (reference sequence). CDR3 size: 19 residues. Between the trimmed V and J ends, which lost 1 base and 0 bases, there was a span of 22 bases. In nucleotides, the CDR3 is TGTGCCAGCAGCCAAGCGTTCCCCGCCAGCTTGGGGAGCTCCTACGAGCAGTACTTC. It yields the protein CASSQAFPASLGSSYEQYF.

This clone was counted a single time. This chain joins TRBV15 and TRBJ2-1; D possibly corresponds to TRBD2 (7 bases). The CDR3 runs to 17 residues. The germline V and J ends were trimmed by 0 bases and 8 bases, with 20 bases remaining between them. Germline loops: CDR1 LNHNV, CDR2 YYDKDF (reference sequence). CDR3 sequence reads: CATSREGRLASGDEQFF. CDR3 nucleotides: TGTGCCACCAGCAGAGAAGGGAGACTAGCTTCAGGGGATGAGCAGTTCTTC.

The chain couples TRBV2 to TRBJ2-1; D ambiguous. The V end was cut by 1 base, the J end by 9 bases, with 7 bases between. The CDR3 is 12 residues long. CDR1 is SNHLY and CDR2 is FYNNEI in the germline V gene. The CDR3 DNA is TGTGCCAGCAGTGAAGGGCTCGTTGAGCAGTTCTTC. As protein: CASSEGLVEQFF.

This rearrangement joins TRBV30 to TRBJ2-3, with 8 bases aligning to TRBD1. J lost 0 bases, V lost 4 bases, and 9 bases had no gene match. In germline, CDR1 is GTSNPN, CDR2 SVGIG (reference sequence). The CDR3 length is 16 residues. CDR3 bases: TGTGCCTGGACCACGGGGGACAGGACTAGCACAGATACGCAGTATTTT. This gives the protein CAWTTGDRTSTDTQYF.

This clone was found once. The CDR3 nucleotides are TGTGCCAGCAGCAACTTGGGGCCGGAGACCCAGTACTTC. This gives the protein CASSNLGPETQYF. The chain couples TRBV11-2 to TRBJ2-5, with D maybe TRBD1 (5 bases). CDR3 length equals 13 residues. The germline V and J ends were trimmed by 5 bases and 5 bases, with 12 bases remaining between them. In germline, CDR1 is SGHAT, CDR2 FQNNGV.

This chain uses TRBV4-3 with TRBJ2-5, with D tentatively TRBD1 (6 bases). There are 13 residues in the CDR3. The V gene lost 0 bases and the J gene lost 5 bases, with 7 bases spanning the gap. Looked up from germline, CDR1 is LGHNA and CDR2 is YSLEER. CDR3 loop: CASSQDQGETQYF. In DNA form, the CDR3 reads TGCGCCAGCAGCCAAGACCAGGGGGAGACCCAGTACTTC.

The chain employs TRBV15 and TRBJ2-2; a weak D match, TRBD1 (5 bases). Germline V gives CDR1 LNHNV, CDR2 YYDKDF (reference sequence). V lost 5 bases to trimming and J lost 4 bases, with 14 bases between them. This CDR3 is 15 amino acids long. In DNA, the CDR3 is TGTGCCACCAGCGAACGATTCAGGGTCACCGGGGAGCTGTTTTTT. Translating gives CATSERFRVTGELFF. Using reference TRBV15 and TRBJ2-2 for the parts outside the CDR3, the full variable domain is DAMVIQNPRYQVTQFGKPVTLSCSQTLNHNVMYWYQQKSSQAPKLLFHYYDKDFNNEADTPDNFQSRRPNTSFCFLDIRSPGLGDTAMYLCATSERFRVTGELFFGEGSRLTVL.

This clone was counted between two and nine times. This chain uses TRBV7-6 with TRBJ1-3; 7 bases match TRBD1. Looked up from germline, CDR1 is SGHVS and CDR2 is FNYEAQ. This CDR3 is built from 16 residues. Trimming removed 1 base from V and 0 bases from J; junction bases left unmatched: 3. The CDR3: CASSLGQGASGNTIYF. DNA for the CDR3: TGTGCCAGCAGCTTAGGACAGGGAGCCTCTGGAAACACCATATATTTT.

This sequence joins TRBV7-8 and TRBJ1-2, with TRBD1 identical over 7 bases. The CDR3 contains 14 residues. CDR1 is SGHVS and CDR2 is FQNEAQ in the germline V gene. J was trimmed by 7 bases and V by 3 bases; bases with no gene match: 8. This CDR3 reads CASSLGRGIGGYTF. The DNA of the CDR3 is TGTGCCAGCAGCTTGGGCAGGGGGATTGGTGGCTACACCTTC.

The J gene is TRBJ2-7, the V gene TRBV13; weak D call: TRBD2 (6 bases). Germline V lookup: CDR1 PRHDT, CDR2 FYEKMQ (reference sequence). Trimming cost V 5 bases and J 0 bases, with 20 bases left between them. This CDR3 is 17 amino acids long. Here the CDR3 DNA reads TGTGCCAGCAGCCTACCCCGAAGGGCGGGGAGCTCCTACGAGCAGTACTTC. Its protein product is CASSLPRRAGSSYEQYF.

The V call is TRBV12-3 or TRBV12-4, the J call TRBJ1-1; unclear D gene. This CDR3 contains 12 residues. The germline V and J ends were trimmed by 5 bases and 10 bases, with 14 bases remaining between them. The CDR3 DNA is TGTGCCAGCAGTCATCAGCCTGGCGGAGCTTTCTTT. Translation gives CASSHQPGGAFF.

The chain joins TRBV5-1 to TRBJ2-5; TRBD2 matches 8 bases. Germline CDR1 and CDR2: SGHRS and YFSETQ. V lost 3 bases and J lost 2; bases outside the gene matches: 3. CDR3 length equals 14 residues. CDR3 loop: CASSSSSGQETQYF. CDR3 sequence (DNA): TGCGCCAGCAGCTCATCTAGCGGGCAAGAGACCCAGTACTTC.

The chain uses TRBV28 and TRBJ1-2, with D unresolved. The CDR3 sequence is 13 residues long. Deletions cut 2 bases from V and 2 bases from J, with 6 bases between. Looked up from germline, CDR1 is MDHEN and CDR2 is SYDVKM. CDR3 region: CASSLPVNYGYTF. In nucleotides, the CDR3 is TGTGCCAGCAGTTTACCAGTCAACTATGGCTACACCTTC.

The chain joins TRBV7-2 to TRBJ2-4, with 9 positions matching TRBD2. V lost 1 base to trimming and J lost 8 bases; unmatched junction nucleotides: 6. The CDR3 is 15 amino acids. CDR1 is SGHTA and CDR2 is FQGNSA in the germline V gene. The CDR3 bases are TGTGCCAGCAGCTTAGTGGCGGGGGGGATGGACATTCAGTACTTC. Its translation is CASSLVAGGMDIQYF.